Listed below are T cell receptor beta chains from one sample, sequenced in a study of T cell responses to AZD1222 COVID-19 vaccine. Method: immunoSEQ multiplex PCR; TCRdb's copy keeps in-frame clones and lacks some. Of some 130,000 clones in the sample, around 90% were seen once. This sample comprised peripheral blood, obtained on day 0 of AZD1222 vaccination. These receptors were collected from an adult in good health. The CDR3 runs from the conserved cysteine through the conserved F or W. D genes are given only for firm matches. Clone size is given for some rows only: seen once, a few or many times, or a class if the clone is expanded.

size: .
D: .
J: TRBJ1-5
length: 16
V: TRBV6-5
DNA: TGTGCCAGCAGTTACTCGATGGCGGGGTGGGGTCAGCCCCAGCATTTT
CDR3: CASSYSMAGWGQPQHF

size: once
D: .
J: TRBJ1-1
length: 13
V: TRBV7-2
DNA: TGTGCCAGCAGCTTAGGGCAGGGCACTGAAGCTTTCTTT
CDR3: CASSLGQGTEAFF

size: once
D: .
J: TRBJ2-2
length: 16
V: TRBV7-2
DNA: TGTGCCAGCAGCGGAAGAGTTGGAGCATCGGTCGGGGAGCTGTTTTTT
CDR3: CASSGRVGASVGELFF

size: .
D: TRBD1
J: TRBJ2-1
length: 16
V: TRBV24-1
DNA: TGTGCCACCAGTGATGGCGGACAGGGCGTCCAGAATGAGCAGTTCTTC
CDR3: CATSDGGQGVQNEQFF

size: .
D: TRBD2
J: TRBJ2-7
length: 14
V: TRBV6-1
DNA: TGTGCCAGCAGTGTAGCGGGAGCGGGGTACGAGCAGTACTTC
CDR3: CASSVAGAGYEQYF

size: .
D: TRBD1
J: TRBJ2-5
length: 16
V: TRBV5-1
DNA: TGCGCCAGCAGCCTCGGACAGGGAAGGGGAAGAGAGACCCAGTACTTC
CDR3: CASSLGQGRGRETQYF

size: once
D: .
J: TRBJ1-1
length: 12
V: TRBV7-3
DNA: TGTGCCAGCAGCCACGGGAACACTGAAGCTTTCTTT
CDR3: CASSHGNTEAFF

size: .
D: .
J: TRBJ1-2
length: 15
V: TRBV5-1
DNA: TGCGCCAGCAGCTCTATAATCGGGGAAAACTATGGCTACACCTTC
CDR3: CASSSIIGENYGYTF

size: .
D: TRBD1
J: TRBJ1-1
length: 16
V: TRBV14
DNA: TGTGCCAGCAGCCGCCCGACAGGGGCCCTGCGCGCTGAAGCTTTCTTT
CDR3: CASSRPTGALRAEAFF

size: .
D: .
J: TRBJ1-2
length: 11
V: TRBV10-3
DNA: TGTGCCGTTGGACAGAACTATGGCTACACCTTC
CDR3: CAVGQNYGYTF

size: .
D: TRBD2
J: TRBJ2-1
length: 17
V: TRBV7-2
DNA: TGTGCCAGCAGCTTAGCGGAAGGGACTAGCGGGGGCAATGAGCAGTTCTTC
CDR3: CASSLAEGTSGGNEQFF

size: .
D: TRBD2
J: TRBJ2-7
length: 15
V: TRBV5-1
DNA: TGCGCCAGCAGCTTGGACGGGAGGGCCTCCTACGAGCAGTACTTC
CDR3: CASSLDGRASYEQYF

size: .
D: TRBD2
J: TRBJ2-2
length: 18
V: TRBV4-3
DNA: TGCGCCCGCAGCCGGAGGGTAGCGGGGGCTACGAACACCGGGGAGCTGTTTTTT
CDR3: CARSRRVAGATNTGELFF

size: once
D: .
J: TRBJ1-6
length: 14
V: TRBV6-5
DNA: TGTGCCAGCAGCTCCCCAGTGGAGCATTCACCCCTCCACTTT
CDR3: CASSSPVEHSPLHF

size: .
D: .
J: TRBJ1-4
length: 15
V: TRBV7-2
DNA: TGTGCCAGCAGCCTGGGCGGGGTTGCTAATGAAAAACTGTTTTTT
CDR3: CASSLGGVANEKLFF

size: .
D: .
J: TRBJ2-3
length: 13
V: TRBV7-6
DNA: TGTGCCAGCAGTTTTGCGGGGTCAGATACGCAGTATTTT
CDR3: CASSFAGSDTQYF

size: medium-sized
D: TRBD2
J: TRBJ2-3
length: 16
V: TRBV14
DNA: TGTGCCAGCAGCCACCACGGGGCTAGCGGAGGGGATACGCAGTATTTT
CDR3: CASSHHGASGGDTQYF

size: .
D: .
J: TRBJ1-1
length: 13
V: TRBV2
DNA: TGTGCCAGCAAAAAGGGGGACATTACTGAAGCTTTCTTT
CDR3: CASKKGDITEAFF

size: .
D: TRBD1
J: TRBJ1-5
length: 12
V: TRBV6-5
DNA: TGTGCCAGCAGGACAGGGAACCAGCCCCAGCATTTT
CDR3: CASRTGNQPQHF

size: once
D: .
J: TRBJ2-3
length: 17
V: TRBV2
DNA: TGTGCCAGCAGTGGACGCTCTGTCCACCGAGCCACAGATACGCAGTATTTT
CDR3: CASSGRSVHRATDTQYF

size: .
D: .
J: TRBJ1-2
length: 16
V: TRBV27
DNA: TGTGCCAGCAGCCCCCTCGCTTTTGGGGGCACAAATGGCTACACCTTC
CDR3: CASSPLAFGGTNGYTF

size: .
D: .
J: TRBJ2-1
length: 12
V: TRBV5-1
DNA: TGCGCCAGCAGCTTGGACAATAATGAGCAGTTCTTC
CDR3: CASSLDNNEQFF

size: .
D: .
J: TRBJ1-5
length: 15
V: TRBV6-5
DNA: TGTGCCAGCAGTTACTCTTGGGGGTCAGATCAGCCCCAGCATTTT
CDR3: CASSYSWGSDQPQHF

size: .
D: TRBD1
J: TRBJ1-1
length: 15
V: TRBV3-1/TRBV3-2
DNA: TGTGCCAGCAGCCAAAGCTCCGGGACAGGGGTAAAAGCTTTCTTT
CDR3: CASSQSSGTGVKAFF

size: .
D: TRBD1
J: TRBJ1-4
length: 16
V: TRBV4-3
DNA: TGCGCCAGCAGCCAACGCCGACAGGGGCAGGATGAAAAACTGTTTTTT
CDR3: CASSQRRQGQDEKLFF

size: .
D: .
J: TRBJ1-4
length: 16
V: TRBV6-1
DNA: TGTGCCAGCAGTGTTTCCAGGGCGATTTCTAATGAAAAACTGTTTTTT
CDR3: CASSVSRAISNEKLFF

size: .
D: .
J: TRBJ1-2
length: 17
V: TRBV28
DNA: TGTGCCAGCAGCAGCACAGGAGATTTTCGGACTAACTATGGCTACACCTTC
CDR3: CASSSTGDFRTNYGYTF

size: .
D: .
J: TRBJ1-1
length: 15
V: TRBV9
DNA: TGTGCCAGCAGCGTAGGGTCAGGGAGGAACACTGAAGCTTTCTTT
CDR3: CASSVGSGRNTEAFF

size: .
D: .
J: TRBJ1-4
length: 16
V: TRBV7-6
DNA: TGTGCCAGCAGCTTAAGACCGACAGGAGAGAATGAAAAACTGTTTTTT
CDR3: CASSLRPTGENEKLFF

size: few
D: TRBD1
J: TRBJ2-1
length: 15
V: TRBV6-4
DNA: TGTGCCAGCAGTGACGGACAGGGGGGTTACAATGAGCAGTTCTTC
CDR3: CASSDGQGGYNEQFF

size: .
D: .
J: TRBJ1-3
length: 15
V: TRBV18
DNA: TGTGCCAGCTCGGCCAGGGCTGACTCTGGAAACACCATATATTTT
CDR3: CASSARADSGNTIYF

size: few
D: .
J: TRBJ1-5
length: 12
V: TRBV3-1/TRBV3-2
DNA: TGTGCCAGCAGCCAGTCGGCAGGGGCCCAGCATTTT
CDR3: CASSQSAGAQHF

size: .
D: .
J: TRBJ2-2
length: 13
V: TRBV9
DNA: TGTGCCAGCAGCGTGGAGAGGCCCGGGGAGCTGTTTTTT
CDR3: CASSVERPGELFF

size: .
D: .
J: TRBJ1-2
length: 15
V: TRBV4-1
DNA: TGCGCCAGCAGCCAAGATATGGAGCCTAACTATGGCTACACCTTC
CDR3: CASSQDMEPNYGYTF

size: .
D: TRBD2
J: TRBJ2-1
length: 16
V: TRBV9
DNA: TGTGCCAGCAGCGTAGTACTAGCGGGAGATATTAATGAGCAGTTCTTC
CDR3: CASSVVLAGDINEQFF

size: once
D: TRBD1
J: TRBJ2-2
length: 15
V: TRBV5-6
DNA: TGTGCCAGCAGCAAGGGACAGGGGGTCACCGGGGAGCTGTTTTTT
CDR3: CASSKGQGVTGELFF

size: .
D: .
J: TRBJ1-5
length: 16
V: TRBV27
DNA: TGTGCCAGCAGTTCCCTAAGTGTGCGGGGCAATCAGCCCCAGCATTTT
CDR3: CASSSLSVRGNQPQHF

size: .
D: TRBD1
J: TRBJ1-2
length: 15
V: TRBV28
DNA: TGTGCCAGCAGTTTCAGGGACAGGCATAACTATGGCTACACCTTC
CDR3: CASSFRDRHNYGYTF

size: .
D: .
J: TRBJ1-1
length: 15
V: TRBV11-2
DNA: TGTGCCAGCAGCTTAGTCGGGACCTTGAACACTGAAGCTTTCTTT
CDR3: CASSLVGTLNTEAFF

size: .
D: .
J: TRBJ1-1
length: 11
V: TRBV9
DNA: TGTGCCAGCAGCGGAGGCAGGGGCCTTTTCTTT
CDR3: CASSGGRGLFF

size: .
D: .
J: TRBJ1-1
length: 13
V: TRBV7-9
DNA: TGTGCCAGCAGCCTACCGGGACGACTAACAGCTTTCTTT
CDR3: CASSLPGRLTAFF

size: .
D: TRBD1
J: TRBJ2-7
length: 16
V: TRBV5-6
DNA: TGTGCCAGCAGCTCATTCTTAGACAGGGGTCGGTACGAGCAGTACTTC
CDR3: CASSSFLDRGRYEQYF

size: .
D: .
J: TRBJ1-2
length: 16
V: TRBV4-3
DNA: TGCGCCAGCAGCCAAGATCCGGGACACTATCTCTATGGCTACACCTTC
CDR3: CASSQDPGHYLYGYTF

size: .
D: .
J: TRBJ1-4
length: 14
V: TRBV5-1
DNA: TGCGCCAGCAGCACTGGGACTGGGAATGAAAAACTGTTTTTT
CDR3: CASSTGTGNEKLFF

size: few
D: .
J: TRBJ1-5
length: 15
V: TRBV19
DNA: TGTGCCAGTAGTATTGTCCAGACCAACAATCAGCCCCAGCATTTT
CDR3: CASSIVQTNNQPQHF

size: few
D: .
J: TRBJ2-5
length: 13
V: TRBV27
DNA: TGTGCCAGCAGTCCGCGGTACCAAGAGACCCAGTACTTC
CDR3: CASSPRYQETQYF

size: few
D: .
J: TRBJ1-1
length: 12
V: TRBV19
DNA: TGTGCCAGTAGTGGTGGTGGGACTGAAGCTTTCTTT
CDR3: CASSGGGTEAFF

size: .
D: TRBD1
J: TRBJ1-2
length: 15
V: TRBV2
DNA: TGTGCCAGCAGTGAGGCAGGGGGCGCAAGCTATGGCTACACCTTC
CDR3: CASSEAGGASYGYTF

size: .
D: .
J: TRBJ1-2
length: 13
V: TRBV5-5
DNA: TGTGCCAGCAGACCGGGGGGCTTTGGTGGCTACACCTTC
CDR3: CASRPGGFGGYTF

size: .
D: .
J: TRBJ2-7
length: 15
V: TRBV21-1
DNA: TGTGCCAGCAGCTCGAGGACAGGGGGTCTAAGCGAGCAGTACTTC
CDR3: CASSSRTGGLSEQYF